The clone carrying this T cell receptor (beta chain) showed up just a few times. Time point specified: healthy volunteer bleed at 6 weeks. Total RNA came from unfractionated whole blood. The sample belongs to a study of human T cells and chemical hapten exposure. Study overall: TCR yields per sample varied mostly from small pooled library volume differences.

The library tagged individual cDNA molecules with unique molecular identifiers. From the RACE reads, TCRdb called clonotypes with MiXCR, one entry per CDR3 protein. The repertoire has more than 75,000 distinct CDR3 sequences, approximately 8.6% of them found once; the top ten carry about 1.4%. This CDR3 spans 12 amino acids. CDR1 MGHDK and CDR2 SYGVNS come from the germline V gene. Between the trimmed V and J ends, which lost 4 bases and 8 bases, there was a span of 11 bases. The TCR sequence derives from a male donor in good health. Some clones in this sample may be carry-over from other donors' samples. The sequenced sample was whole blood. This chain joins TRBV25-1 and TRBJ1-2; D is ambiguous. CDR3 in amino acids: CASSAGAQGYTF. For the CDR3, the DNA is TGTGCCAGCAGTGCTGGCGCGCAAGGCTACACCTTC.